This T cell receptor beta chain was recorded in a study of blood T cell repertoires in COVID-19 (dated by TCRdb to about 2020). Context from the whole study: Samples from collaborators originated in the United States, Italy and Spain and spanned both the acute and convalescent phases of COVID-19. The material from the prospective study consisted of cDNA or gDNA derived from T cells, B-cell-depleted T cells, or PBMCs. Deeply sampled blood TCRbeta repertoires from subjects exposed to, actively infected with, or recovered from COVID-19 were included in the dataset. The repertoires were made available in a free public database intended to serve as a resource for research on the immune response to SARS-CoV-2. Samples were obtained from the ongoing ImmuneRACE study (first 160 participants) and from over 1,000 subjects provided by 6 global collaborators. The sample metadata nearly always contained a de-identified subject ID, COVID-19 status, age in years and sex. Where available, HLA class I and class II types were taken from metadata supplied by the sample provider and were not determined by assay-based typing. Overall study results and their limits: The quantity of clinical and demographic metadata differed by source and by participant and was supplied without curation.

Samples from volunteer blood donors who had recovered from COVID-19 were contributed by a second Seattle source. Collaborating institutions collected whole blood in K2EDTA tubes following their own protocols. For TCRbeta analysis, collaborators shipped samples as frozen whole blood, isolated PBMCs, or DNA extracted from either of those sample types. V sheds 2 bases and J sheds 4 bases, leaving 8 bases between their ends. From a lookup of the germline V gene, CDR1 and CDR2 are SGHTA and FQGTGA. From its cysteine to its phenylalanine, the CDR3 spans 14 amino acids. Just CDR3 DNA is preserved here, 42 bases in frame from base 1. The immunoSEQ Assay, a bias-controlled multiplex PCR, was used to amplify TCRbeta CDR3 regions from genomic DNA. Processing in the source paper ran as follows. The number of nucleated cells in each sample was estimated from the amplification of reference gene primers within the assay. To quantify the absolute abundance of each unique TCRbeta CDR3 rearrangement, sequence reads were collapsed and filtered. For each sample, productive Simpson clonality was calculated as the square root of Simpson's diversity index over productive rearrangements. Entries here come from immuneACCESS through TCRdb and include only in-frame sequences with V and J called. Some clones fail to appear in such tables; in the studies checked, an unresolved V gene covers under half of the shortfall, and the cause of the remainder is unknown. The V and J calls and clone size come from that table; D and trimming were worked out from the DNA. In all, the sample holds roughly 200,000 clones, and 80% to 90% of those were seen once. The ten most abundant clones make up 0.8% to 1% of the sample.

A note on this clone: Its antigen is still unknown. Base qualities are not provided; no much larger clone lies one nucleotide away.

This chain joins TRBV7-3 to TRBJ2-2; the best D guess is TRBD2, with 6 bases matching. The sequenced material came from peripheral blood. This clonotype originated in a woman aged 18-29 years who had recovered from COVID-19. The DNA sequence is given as TGTGCCAGCAGCTTAGGGGGGACCACCGGGGAGCTGTTTTTT. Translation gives CASSLGGTTGELFF.